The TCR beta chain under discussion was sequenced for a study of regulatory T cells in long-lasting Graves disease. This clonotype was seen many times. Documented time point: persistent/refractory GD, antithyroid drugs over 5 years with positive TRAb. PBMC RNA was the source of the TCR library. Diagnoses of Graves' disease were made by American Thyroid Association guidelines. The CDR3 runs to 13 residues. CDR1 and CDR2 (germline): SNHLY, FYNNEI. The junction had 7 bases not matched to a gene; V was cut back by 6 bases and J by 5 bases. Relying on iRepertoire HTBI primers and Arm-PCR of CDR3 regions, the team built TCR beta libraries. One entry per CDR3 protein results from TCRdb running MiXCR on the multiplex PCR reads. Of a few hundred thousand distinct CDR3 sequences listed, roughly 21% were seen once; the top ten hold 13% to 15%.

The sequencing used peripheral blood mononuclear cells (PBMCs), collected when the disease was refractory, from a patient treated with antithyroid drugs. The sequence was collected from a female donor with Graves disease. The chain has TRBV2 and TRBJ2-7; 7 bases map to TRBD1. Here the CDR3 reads CASRATGLHEQYF. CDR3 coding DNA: TGTGCCAGCAGAGCGACAGGGTTGCACGAGCAGTACTTC.